A single sample gave rise to the 24 T cell receptor beta chains below, sequenced in a study of cytomegalovirus exposure and HLA in healthy donors (dated by TCRdb to the late 2010s). The method was the immunoSEQ multiplex PCR assay. The multiplex PCR relied on a mix of 60 forward primers for TCR Vbeta segments and 13 reverse primers for TCR Jbeta segments. In TCRdb, the immuneACCESS table is reduced to in-frame sequences with V and J assigned. These tables do not hold every clone; where another copy was compared, an unresolved V gene accounts for under half, and the others remain unexplained. The table held for this sample gives roughly 90,000 clones. The ten biggest clones cover approximately 15% of the sample. The sample comprised PBMCs. The receptors were gathered from a middle-aged man in good health and CMV-seropositive.

The rearrangement joins TRBV7-9 to TRBJ2-5; 8 bases align to TRBD1. The CDR3 is 15 amino acids. After removal of 7 bases from V and 5 bases from J, the junction contained 12 bases not matched to a gene. Looked up from germline, CDR1 is SEHNR and CDR2 is FQNEAQ (reference sequence). The CDR3 loop is CASNRFTGGRETQYF. DNA for the CDR3: TGTGCCAGCAACCGATTTACAGGGGGTCGGGAGACCCAGTACTTC.

This sequence joins TRBV29-1 and TRBJ1-5; 7 positions agree with TRBD1. The CDR3 runs 12 residues. Germline V gives CDR1 SQVTM, CDR2 ANQGSEA. Losses at the gene ends were 6 bases for V and 7 bases for J; bases not matched to a gene: 6. Written as DNA, the CDR3 is TGCAGCGTCGGAGGGGGCGGACAGCCCCAGCATTTT. This translates into CSVGGGGQPQHF.

J is TRBJ1-1 and V is TRBV29-1; a possible D gene is TRBD1 (6 bases). CDR1 is SQVTM and CDR2 is ANQGSEA in the germline V gene. Trimming cost V 4 bases and J 4 bases, with 16 bases left between them. The CDR3 length is 14 residues. CDR3 nucleotide sequence: TGCAGCGTTGCTTTGATGGGGGCATCCACTGAAGCTTTCTTT. Amino acid sequence: CSVALMGASTEAFF.

The CDR3: CASSGTGTPLEDTQYF. The CDR3 DNA reads TGTGCCAGCAGTGGGACCGGGACTCCCCTGGAAGATACGCAGTATTTT. This rearrangement joins TRBV6-6 to TRBJ2-3, with D tentatively TRBD2 (6 bases). V shed 5 bases and J shed 5 bases, with 20 bases lying between them. The length of the CDR3 is 16 residues. Per the germline V gene, CDR1 is MNHNY and CDR2 is SVGAGI (reference sequence).

The chain carries TRBV28 and TRBJ2-7, with a possible D match to TRBD1 (6 bases). This CDR3 comprises 14 residues. Germline V gene lookup returns CDR1 MDHEN and CDR2 SYDVKM. The V end was cut by 5 bases, the J end by 6 bases, with 17 bases between. CDR3 DNA: TGTGCCAGCAGTCCCGGACAAGGGGGTTCCGAGCAGTACGTC. Protein: CASSPGQGGSEQYV.

The chain recombines TRBV4-1 with TRBJ2-2, with D tentatively TRBD1 (6 bases). The CDR3 contains 13 residues. V was pared by 6 bases and J by 5 bases, with 10 bases between. CDR1 MGHRA and CDR2 YSYEKL come from the germline V gene. The CDR3 bases are TGCGCCAGCAGTCGAGGGGGAACCGGGGAGCTGTTTTTT. Encoded protein: CASSRGGTGELFF.

The gene calls are TRBV30 and TRBJ2-1; 10 positions agree with TRBD2. This CDR3 is built from 13 residues. The germline V gene encodes CDR1 GTSNPN and CDR2 SVGIG (reference sequence). Germline trimming cut 7 bases from V and 6 bases from J; bases unmatched to any gene: 6. Here the CDR3 DNA reads TGTGCCTTCGAGCGGGAGGGCTTCAATGAGCAGTTCTTC. Encoded protein: CAFEREGFNEQFF.

This chain joins TRBV9 and TRBJ2-3; TRBD2 is a possible D gene (5 bases). This CDR3 is built from 14 residues. Germline V CDR1 and CDR2: SGDLS, YYNGEE. V lost 0 bases to trimming and J lost 1 base, with 6 bases between them. CDR3 sequence reads: CASSVGRGTDTQYF. The CDR3 region has the DNA TGTGCCAGCAGCGTAGGGCGGGGCACAGATACGCAGTATTTT.

The chain is built from TRBV7-2 and TRBJ2-5, with D unclear. V lost 3 bases and J lost 0, with 8 bases in between. This CDR3 has 14 residues. CDR1 and CDR2 (germline): SGHTA, FQGNSA. The CDR3 DNA sequence: TGTGCCAGCAGCTTTACAACGTACCAAGAGACCCAGTACTTC. Its translation: CASSFTTYQETQYF.

The chain couples TRBV11-2 to TRBJ2-1, with 10 bases identical to TRBD2. Germline trimming cut 5 bases from V and 6 bases from J; bases unmatched to any gene: 7. Per germline, CDR1 SGHAT and CDR2 FQNNGV. The CDR3 sequence is 15 residues long. This CDR3 reads CASSPQRGGFNEQFF. In nucleotides, the CDR3 is TGTGCCAGCAGCCCCCAGCGGGGGGGATTCAATGAGCAGTTCTTC.

The gene calls are TRBV4-2 and TRBJ2-5; 7 nucleotides line up with TRBD2. The CDR3 sequence is 16 residues long. Germline CDR1 reads LGHNA; CDR2 reads YNFKEQ. The V gene end was trimmed by 1 base and the J gene end by 1 base; junction bases not matched to a gene: 6. The CDR3 sequence: CASSQASGVLQETQYF. CDR3 DNA: TGTGCCAGCAGCCAAGCTAGCGGAGTACTCCAAGAGACCCAGTACTTC.

The chain links TRBV5-5 to TRBJ2-5; D gene uncertain. Germline V gene sequence: CDR1 SGHKS, CDR2 YYEKEE (reference sequence). The length of the CDR3 is 11 residues. V lost 4 bases and J lost 4, with 5 bases in between. CDR3 in amino acids: CASSLRETQYF. The CDR3 coding sequence is TGTGCCAGCAGCCTTCGAGAGACCCAGTACTTC.

This chain joins TRBV19 and TRBJ2-7; 8 bases match TRBD1. Germline lookup yields CDR1 LNHDA and CDR2 SQIVND (reference sequence). The CDR3 totals 15 residues. Germline trimming cut 5 bases from V and 6 bases from J; bases unmatched to any gene: 12. The CDR3 nucleotides are TGTGCCAGTAGTGTCTCCGGGACAGGACGACGCGAGCAGTACTTC. It codes for CASSVSGTGRREQYF.

The chain combines TRBV7-9 with TRBJ2-7; 8 nucleotides agree with TRBD2. The CDR3 sequence is 14 residues long. Trimming cost V 5 bases and J 2 bases; bases outside gene matches: 5. Germline V gene sequence: CDR1 SEHNR, CDR2 FQNEAQ (reference sequence). CDR3: CASSPGGVTYEQYF. As DNA, the CDR3 is TGTGCCAGCAGCCCCGGGGGGGTCACCTACGAGCAGTACTTC.

The J gene is TRBJ1-1, the V gene TRBV29-1; D is perhaps TRBD1 (6 bases). CDR3 length equals 13 residues. Trimming left V 4 bases short and J 4 bases short, with 13 bases between. Germline V gene data show CDR1 as SQVTM and CDR2 as ANQGSEA. The CDR3, as DNA: TGCAGCGTTGTGGGGGGAGGGGGCACTGAAGCTTTCTTT. This codes for CSVVGGGGTEAFF.

J is TRBJ1-2 and V is TRBV6-5; 8 bases agree with TRBD1. The CDR3 is 14 amino acids. The junction had 2 bases not matched to a gene; V was cut back by 5 bases and J by 0 bases. Germline-derived CDR1 and CDR2 are MNHEY and SVGAGI. The CDR3 here is CASSRQGTNYGYTF. The CDR3 DNA follows: TGTGCCAGCAGTCGACAGGGGACTAACTATGGCTACACCTTC.

V is TRBV12-5 and J is TRBJ2-1; D unresolved. V was cut by 1 base and J by 4 bases, with 8 bases left in between. The CDR3 extends over 14 amino acids. CDR1 is LGHNT and CDR2 is FRNRAP in the germline V gene. The CDR3 is CASGLASRYNEQFF. CDR3 DNA sequence: TGTGCTAGTGGTTTGGCCTCGCGGTACAATGAGCAGTTCTTC.

The chain couples TRBV25-1 to TRBJ2-3; a weak D match, TRBD1 (5 bases). Per germline, CDR1 MGHDK and CDR2 SYGVNS. CDR3 length: 13 amino acids. V was trimmed by 3 bases and J by 2 bases, leaving 6 bases between them. CDR3 nucleotides: TGTGCCAGCAGTGAGGACAACACAGATACGCAGTATTTT. Protein: CASSEDNTDTQYF.

The rearrangement uses TRBV5-4 and TRBJ1-1; the D gene is possibly TRBD1 (5 bases). Germline V gene lookup returns CDR1 SGHNT and CDR2 YYREEE (reference sequence). V lost 0 bases and J 4 bases, leaving 13 bases between the germline ends. The CDR3 sequence is 15 residues long. The CDR3 sequence: CASSLGWGEGTEAFF. In DNA form, the CDR3 reads TGTGCCAGCAGCTTGGGTTGGGGGGAAGGCACTGAAGCTTTCTTT.

The chain combines TRBV27 with TRBJ1-2, with D maybe TRBD1 (6 bases). V was clipped by 4 bases and J by 4 bases, with 10 bases between them. Germline CDR1 and CDR2: MNHEY and SMNVEV (reference sequence). The CDR3 is 13 amino acids. Here the CDR3 DNA reads TGTGCCAGCAGTTCCGGACAGACCTATGGCTACACCTTC. Translated: CASSSGQTYGYTF.

The gene calls are TRBV4-3 and TRBJ2-1, with 8 bases that match TRBD2. J gave up 7 bases and V 0 bases, and 17 bases lay outside the gene matches. This CDR3 is 19 amino acids long. Germline V gene data show CDR1 as LGHNA and CDR2 as YSLEER. CDR3 coding DNA: TGCGCCAGCAGCCAAGATTGGGGACTATCGGGAGGGAGACGGAATGAGCAGTTCTTC. Translated, it gives CASSQDWGLSGGRRNEQFF.

The genes are TRBV6-5 and TRBJ2-5; 9 bases line up with TRBD2. Germline CDR1 is MNHEY and CDR2 is SVGAGI. This CDR3 has 15 amino acids. Trimming took 0 bases from V and 5 from J; bases not matched to a gene: 4. Here the CDR3 DNA reads TGTGCCAGCAGTTACTCTGCGGCGGGAGGGGAGACCCAGTACTTC. This gives the protein CASSYSAAGGETQYF.

The chain uses TRBV29-1 and TRBJ1-1; 7 nucleotides align to TRBD1. This CDR3 has 12 amino acids. Germline assignment: CDR1 SQVTM and CDR2 ANQGSEA. J was trimmed by 7 bases and V by 7 bases; bases with no gene match: 9. The DNA for the CDR3 is TGCAGCGGGGGGACAGAGTTTGTTGAAGCTTTCTTT. This codes for CSGGTEFVEAFF.

The chain uses TRBV11-3 and TRBJ2-2, with TRBD2 as a possible D gene (5 bases). Trimming cost V 1 base and J 1 base, with 7 bases left between them. CDR1 is SGHNT, CDR2 YENEEA, per germline. This CDR3 is built from 15 residues. Here the CDR3 reads CASSLARGNTGELFF. CDR3 coding DNA: TGTGCCAGCAGCTTAGCCCGGGGGAACACCGGGGAGCTGTTTTTT.